This TCR beta chain was retrieved from a study of blood T cell repertoires in COVID-19. Turning to the study itself: The samples span acute and convalescent COVID-19 from the United States, Italy and Spain. From T cells, B-cell-depleted T cells, or PBMCs came the material, which was cDNA or gDNA.

In the authors' workflow: Reference gene primers were amplified, and this amplification served to estimate nucleated cell counts. Profiled with immunoSEQ multiplex PCR; TCRdb holds only in-frame clones, not every one. That table is the source of V, J and clone size, and D and trimming were worked out from the DNA. This sample has about 380,000 clones, with 85% found just once. The germline CDR1 and CDR2 sequences are SGDLS and YYNGEE. This CDR3 region has 17 residues. Unmatched junction bases numbered 10, after V lost 3 bases and J lost 0 bases. The sequenced material came from peripheral blood. The chain uses TRBV9 and TRBJ2-3; 7 bases fit TRBD2. This clonotype was sampled from a woman aged 18-29 years with acute or convalescent COVID-19. This CDR3 reads CASSAGATSRSTDTQYF. The CDR3 DNA sequence: TGTGCCAGCAGCGCCGGCGCGACTAGCAGAAGCACAGATACGCAGTATTTT.